Listed here is a single T cell receptor beta chain. Vbeta (60) and Jbeta (13) primers were used in the PCR. Clones were read by immunoSEQ multiplex PCR, and TCRdb kept only the in-frame ones, dropping some. Of 95,000 to 150,000 clones in the sample, 65% to 90% are singletons; the top ten hold 2% to 2.5%. This specimen comes from a study of cytomegalovirus exposure and HLA in healthy donors. The CDR3 spans 15 residues. Germline lookup yields CDR1 SGHNT and CDR2 YYREEE (reference sequence). With 0 bases removed from V and 5 bases from J, the gap between germline ends came to 15 bases. Sequencing was done on a sample of PBMCs. The source of this sequence is a man aged 30 to 45 in good health and CMV-seronegative. The chain uses TRBV5-4 and TRBJ2-7, with D tentatively TRBD1 (7 bases). Written as DNA, the CDR3 is TGTGCCAGCAGCTTGGAACAGGGGAGGAACCACGAGCAGTACTTC. Encoded protein: CASSLEQGRNHEQYF.